Below, 9 T cell receptor beta chains from the same sample are listed, as sequenced in a study of memory CD4+ T cells and cytomegalovirus serostatus. Profiled with immunoSEQ multiplex PCR; TCRdb holds only in-frame clones, not every one. The table lists 45,000 to 70,000 clones, 82% of them singletons. The sort gate was single viable CD3+CD4+CD8-CD45RO+ cells for memory CD4+ T cells. The specimen sequenced was memory CD4+ T cells from blood. The receptors were gathered from an adult in good health and CMV-seronegative. Some clones in this sample may be carry-over from other donors' samples.

The V gene is TRBV5-1, the J gene TRBJ1-5; D remains ambiguous. Deletions cut 4 bases from V and 0 bases from J, with 11 bases between. The CDR3 contains 15 residues. From germline, CDR1 is SGHRS and CDR2 YFSETQ. CDR3 amino acids: CASSQIGDSNQPQHF. CDR3 in DNA: TGCGCCAGCAGCCAAATTGGGGATAGCAATCAGCCCCAGCATTTT.

Comments on this clone: At one boundary the junction diverges from the germline segment, which might be a read error. The chain joins TRBV30 to TRBJ2-1, with TRBD2 matching over 10 bases. The CDR3 spans 10 residues. The germline V gene has CDR1 GTSNPN and CDR2 SVGIG (reference sequence). The CDR3 nucleotides are TGTGCCTGGTCTAGCGGGAGCCCGATCTTC. As protein: CAWSSGSPIF.

The V gene is TRBV5-6, the J gene TRBJ2-5, with no clear D. There are 15 residues in the CDR3. Germline-derived CDR1 and CDR2 are SGHDT and YYEEEE. V shed 0 bases and J shed 5 bases, with 14 bases lying between them. CDR3 sequence: CASSLVDQTPETQYF. CDR3 coding DNA: TGTGCCAGCAGCTTGGTGGACCAAACTCCGGAGACCCAGTACTTC. The full variable domain, with the rest looked up from reference TRBV5-6 and TRBJ2-5, is DAGVTQSPTHLIKTRGQQVTLRCSPKSGHDTVSWYQQALGQGPQFIFQYYEEEERQRGNFPDRFSGHQFPNYSSELNVNALLLGDSALYLCASSLVDQTPETQYFGPGTRLLVL.

The chain employs TRBV28 and TRBJ2-3; D may match TRBD1 or TRBD2 (6 bases each). Per the germline V gene, CDR1 is MDHEN and CDR2 is SYDVKM. The length of the CDR3 is 15 residues. Trimming left V 6 bases short and J 5 bases short, with 18 bases between. CDR3 amino acids: CASSPLGGQGDTQYF. The CDR3 nucleotides read TGTGCCAGCAGCCCCCTGGGGGGCCAAGGAGATACGCAGTATTTT.

The chain employs TRBV9 and TRBJ2-1, with 11 bases identical to TRBD2. J gave up 10 bases and V 0 bases, and 9 bases lay outside the gene matches. There are 16 residues in the CDR3. Germline V gene sequence: CDR1 SGDLS, CDR2 YYNGEE. CDR3 sequence reads: CASSVVETSGGMEQFF. The CDR3 DNA follows: TGTGCCAGCAGCGTAGTGGAAACTAGCGGGGGAATGGAGCAGTTCTTC.

The chain uses TRBV2 and TRBJ1-2; 7 bases fit TRBD1. The CDR3 consists of 14 residues. From germline, CDR1 is SNHLY and CDR2 FYNNEI. With V trimmed by 3 bases and J by 3 bases, 4 bases remained unmatched. The CDR3 bases are TGTGCCAGCAGTGACGTGGGACAGTACTATGGCTACACCTTC. Translating it yields CASSDVGQYYGYTF.

The J gene is TRBJ1-2, the V gene TRBV28; D unclear. Deletions cut 6 bases from V and 2 bases from J, with 10 bases between. The CDR3 extends over 13 amino acids. The V gene's germline CDR1 is MDHEN and CDR2 SYDVKM. The CDR3 spells CASSKTENYGYTF. The CDR3, as DNA: TGTGCCAGCAGCAAAACAGAGAACTATGGCTACACCTTC.

V is TRBV30 and J is TRBJ1-6; D perhaps matches TRBD1 (5 bases). The CDR3 contains 11 residues. Germline-derived CDR1 and CDR2 are GTSNPN and SVGIG (reference sequence). With 3 bases removed from V and 10 bases from J, the gap between germline ends came to 7 bases. CDR3 residues: CAWRTASPLHF. CDR3 DNA sequence: TGTGCCTGGAGGACAGCCTCACCCCTCCACTTT.

The V and J genes are TRBV7-9 and TRBJ1-3, with D possibly being TRBD1 (5 bases). Germline CDR1 is SEHNR and CDR2 is FQNEAQ (reference sequence). The length of the CDR3 is 16 residues. V lost 1 base to trimming and J lost 0 bases, with 10 bases between them. The CDR3 is CASSLGQPASGNTIYF. The DNA for the CDR3 is TGTGCCAGCAGCTTAGGACAGCCAGCCTCTGGAAACACCATATATTTT.